These T cell receptor beta chains were read from a single sample in a study of cytomegalovirus exposure and HLA in healthy donors. Repertoires were generated with immunoSEQ multiplex PCR, while TCRdb's copy carries only in-frame clones and drops some. Here the sample spans around 150,000 clones, around 80% being singletons. Sequencing was done on a sample of PBMCs. The receptors originated from a male donor in good health and CMV-seropositive. Each CDR3 is given with its conserved first and last residue. The D gene is left open where the match is weak. Clone size appears in some rows only: once, few, many, or a class for an expanded clone.

v_call	d_call	clone_size	j_call	cdr3_nt	cdr3_aa
TRBV7-8	TRBD2	NA	TRBJ2-2	TGTGCCAGCAGCTTAGTTGCGGGAGGGCCTTCCAACACCGGGGAGCTGTTTTTT	CASSLVAGGPSNTGELFF
TRBV7-6	NA	few	TRBJ2-1	TGTGCCAGCAGCGCAATAGGGAGCGGCTCCTACAATGAGCAGTTCTTC	CASSAIGSGSYNEQFF
TRBV7-8	NA	NA	TRBJ2-3	TGTGCCAGCACCCCTCAGAATAGCCTAGATACGCAGTATTTT	CASTPQNSLDTQYF
TRBV18	NA	NA	TRBJ2-5	TGTGCCAGCTCACCAATCGACTCAACGGGGGTGACCCAGTACTTC	CASSPIDSTGVTQYF
TRBV27	NA	NA	TRBJ2-7	TGTGCCAGCAGTTTAATTACAGCCTACGAGCAGTACTTC	CASSLITAYEQYF
TRBV7-9	TRBD1	NA	TRBJ2-2	TGTGCCAGCAGCTTAGGGGATATACGGGACAGGGCGAACACCGGGGAGCTGTTTTTT	CASSLGDIRDRANTGELFF
TRBV7-8	TRBD1	NA	TRBJ1-6	TGTGCCAGCAGCCTTGGGACAGGAGGAAGCTATAATTCACCCCTCCACTTT	CASSLGTGGSYNSPLHF
TRBV6-1	TRBD1	NA	TRBJ2-2	TGTGCCAGCAACCGCGACAGGGGCAGGACCGGGGAGCTGTTTTTT	CASNRDRGRTGELFF
TRBV19	NA	few	TRBJ1-1	TGTGCCAGTAGTATTGGCCCGTTTGCCGTAATGAACACTGAAGCTTTCTTT	CASSIGPFAVMNTEAFF
TRBV4-3	TRBD1	few	TRBJ1-2	TGCGCCAGCAGCCCCGAGGCAGGACAGGGTTCTGGCTACACCTTC	CASSPEAGQGSGYTF
TRBV10-3	NA	NA	TRBJ1-5	TGTGCCATCAGTGACAGGAATCAGCCCCAGCATTTT	CAISDRNQPQHF
TRBV19	NA	few	TRBJ1-3	TGTGCCAGTAGTATGAGGAACACCATATATTTT	CASSMRNTIYF
TRBV12-1	NA	few	TRBJ2-7	TGTGCCAGCAGCTTTGGACAGCCGCTCGAGCAGTACTTC	CASSFGQPLEQYF
TRBV14	TRBD1	NA	TRBJ1-4	TGTGCCAGCAGCCCCCGGACAGGGGCCGAAAAACTGTTTTTT	CASSPRTGAEKLFF
TRBV9	NA	NA	TRBJ1-3	TGTGCCAACAGTCGACGGGACACCTCTGGAAACACCATATATTTT	CANSRRDTSGNTIYF
TRBV7-9	NA	NA	TRBJ2-5	TGTGCCAGCAGCACAGGCCACTGGGGAGAGACCCAGTACTTC	CASSTGHWGETQYF
TRBV5-4	TRBD1	NA	TRBJ1-2	TGTGCCAGCAGCTTGGTAGGACAGGGAGATGGCTACACCTTC	CASSLVGQGDGYTF
TRBV27	TRBD1	NA	TRBJ2-7	TGTGCCAGCAGTTCCTGGGACAGATCCTACGAGCAGTACTTC	CASSSWDRSYEQYF
TRBV5-6	NA	few	TRBJ1-1	TGTGCCAGCAGCTTTCAGGGAGGAACTGAAGCTTTCTTT	CASSFQGGTEAFF
TRBV2	NA	few	TRBJ2-7	TGTGCCAGCTGGGGTAGGGGTGAGCAGTACTTC	CASWGRGEQYF
TRBV6-6	NA	once	TRBJ1-5	TGTGCCAGCAGCCCTTACATCAATCAGCCCCAGCATTTT	CASSPYINQPQHF
TRBV29-1	TRBD1	NA	TRBJ2-3	TGCAGCGTACAGGGGGGTGTAGATACGCAGTATTTT	CSVQGGVDTQYF
TRBV29-1	NA	NA	TRBJ2-7	TGCAGCGTTTATAAAGCCAGGGGCTCCGAGCAGTACTTC	CSVYKARGSEQYF
TRBV19	NA	NA	TRBJ2-6	TGTGCCAGTAGTATCGGACGGGGCTCTGGGGCCAACGTCCTGACTTTC	CASSIGRGSGANVLTF
TRBV6-6	TRBD2	NA	TRBJ2-3	TGTGCCAGTCAGCGGGAGGGTAACACAGATACGCAGTATTTT	CASQREGNTDTQYF
TRBV5-1	NA	NA	TRBJ1-2	TGCGCCAGCAGCTTGGCTCCAGGGGCCTTTAACTATGGCTACACCTTC	CASSLAPGAFNYGYTF
TRBV7-9	NA	few	TRBJ2-7	TGTGCCAGCAGCTTAATCCAGGGAAGGTCCTACGAGCAGTACTTC	CASSLIQGRSYEQYF
TRBV15	NA	NA	TRBJ1-2	TGTGCCACCAGCAGAGTGACAGATGCTAACTATGGCTACACCTTC	CATSRVTDANYGYTF
TRBV10-3	NA	NA	TRBJ1-1	TGTGCCATCAGGGAACAGGGGAACACTGAAGCTTTCTTT	CAIREQGNTEAFF
TRBV10-3	TRBD1	NA	TRBJ1-1	TGTGCCATCAGTGCTAGACAGGGGAACACTGAAGCTTTCTTT	CAISARQGNTEAFF
TRBV7-3	NA	NA	TRBJ2-2	TGTGCCAGCAGCCTGAGGAGACTGGAGAACACCGGGGAGCTGTTTTTT	CASSLRRLENTGELFF